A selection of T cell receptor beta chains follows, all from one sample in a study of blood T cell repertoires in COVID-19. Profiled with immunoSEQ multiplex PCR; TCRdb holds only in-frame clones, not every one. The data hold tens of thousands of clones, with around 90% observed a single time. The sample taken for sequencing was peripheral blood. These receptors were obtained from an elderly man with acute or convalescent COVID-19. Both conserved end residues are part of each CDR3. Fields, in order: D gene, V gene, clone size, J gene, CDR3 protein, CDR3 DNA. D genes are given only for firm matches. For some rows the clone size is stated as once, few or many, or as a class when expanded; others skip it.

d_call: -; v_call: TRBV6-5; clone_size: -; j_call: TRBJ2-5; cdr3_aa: CASSYSRSGGETQYF; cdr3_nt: TGTGCCAGCAGTTACTCGAGGTCGGGGGGCGAGACCCAGTACTTC
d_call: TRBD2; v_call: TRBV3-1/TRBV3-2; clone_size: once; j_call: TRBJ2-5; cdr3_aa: CASSPLAGGRGETQYF; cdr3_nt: TGTGCCAGCAGCCCCCTAGCGGGGGGCCGCGGAGAGACCCAGTACTTC
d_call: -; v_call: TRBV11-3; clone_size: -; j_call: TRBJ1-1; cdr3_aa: CASSLGRGTEAFF; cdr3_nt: TGTGCCAGCAGCTTAGGACGGGGCACTGAAGCTTTCTTT
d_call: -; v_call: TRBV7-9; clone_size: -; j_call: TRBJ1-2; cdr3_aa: CASSSQGIGYGYTF; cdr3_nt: TGTGCCAGCAGCTCACAGGGTATCGGCTATGGCTACACCTTC
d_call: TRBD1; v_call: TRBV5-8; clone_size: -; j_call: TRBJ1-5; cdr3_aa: CASSSLPGQSLSNQPQHF; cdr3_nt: TGTGCCAGCAGCTCACTCCCGGGACAGAGCCTCTCCAATCAGCCCCAGCATTTT
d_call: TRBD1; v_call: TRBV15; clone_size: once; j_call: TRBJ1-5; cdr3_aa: CATSRRQGEDQPQHF; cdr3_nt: TGTGCCACCAGCAGGCGACAGGGTGAGGATCAGCCCCAGCATTTT
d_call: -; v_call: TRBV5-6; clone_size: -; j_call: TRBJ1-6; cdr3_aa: CASKVVRGNSPLHF; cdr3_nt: TGTGCCAGCAAGGTGGTAAGGGGAAATTCACCCCTCCACTTT
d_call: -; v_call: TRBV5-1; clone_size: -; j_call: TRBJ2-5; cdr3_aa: CASSEEETQYF; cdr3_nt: TGCGCCAGCAGCGAGGAAGAGACCCAGTACTTC
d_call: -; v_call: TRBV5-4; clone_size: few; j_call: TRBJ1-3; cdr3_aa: CASRPGNTIYF; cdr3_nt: TGTGCCAGCAGGCCGGGGAACACCATATATTTT
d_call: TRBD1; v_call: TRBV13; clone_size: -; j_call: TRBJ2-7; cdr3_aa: CASSLTGRYEQYF; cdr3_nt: TGTGCCAGCAGCTTGACAGGGCGTTACGAGCAGTACTTC
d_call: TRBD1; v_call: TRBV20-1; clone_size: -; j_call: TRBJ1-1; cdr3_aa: CSASGQGDWGAFF; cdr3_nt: TGCAGTGCTAGTGGACAGGGTGATTGGGGAGCTTTCTTT
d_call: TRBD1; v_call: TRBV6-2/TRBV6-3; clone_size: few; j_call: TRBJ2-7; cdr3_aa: CASSYRTGPGSYEQYF; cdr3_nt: TGTGCCAGCAGTTATCGGACAGGGCCCGGGTCCTACGAGCAGTACTTC
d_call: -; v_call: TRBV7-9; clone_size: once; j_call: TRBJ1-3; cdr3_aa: CASSLKTVPWASGNTIYF; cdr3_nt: TGTGCCAGCAGCTTGAAGACAGTGCCATGGGCCTCTGGAAACACCATATATTTT
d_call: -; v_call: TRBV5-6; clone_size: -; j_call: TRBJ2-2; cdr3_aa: CASSWGHNTGELFF; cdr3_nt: TGTGCCAGCAGCTGGGGACATAACACCGGGGAGCTGTTTTTT
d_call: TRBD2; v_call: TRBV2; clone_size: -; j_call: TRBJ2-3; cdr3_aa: CASSESLAGPPTDTQYF; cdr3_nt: TGTGCCAGCAGTGAAAGTCTAGCGGGGCCCCCCACAGATACGCAGTATTTT
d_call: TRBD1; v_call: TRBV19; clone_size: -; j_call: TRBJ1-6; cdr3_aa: CASTIRGQTSPLHF; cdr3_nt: TGTGCCAGTACCATCAGGGGGCAAACTTCACCCCTCCACTTT
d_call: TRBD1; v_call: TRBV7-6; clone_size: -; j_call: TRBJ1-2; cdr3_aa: CASSLADRGNYGYTF; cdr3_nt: TGTGCCAGCAGCTTAGCCGACAGGGGGAACTATGGCTACACCTTC
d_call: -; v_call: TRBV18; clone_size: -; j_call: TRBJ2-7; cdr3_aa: CASSPRRDSYEQYF; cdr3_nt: TGTGCCAGCTCACCGCGCAGGGACTCCTACGAGCAGTACTTC
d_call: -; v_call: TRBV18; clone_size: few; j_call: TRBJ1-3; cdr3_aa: CASSPGASSGNTIYF; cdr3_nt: TGTGCCAGCTCGCCAGGGGCTAGCTCTGGAAACACCATATATTTT
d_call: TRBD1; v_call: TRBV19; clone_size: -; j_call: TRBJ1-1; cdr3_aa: CASSIDAGTGDTEAFF; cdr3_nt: TGTGCCAGTAGTATAGACGCCGGGACAGGGGACACTGAAGCTTTCTTT
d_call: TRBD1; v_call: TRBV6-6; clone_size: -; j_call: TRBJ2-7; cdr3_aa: CASSYGTAATYEQYF; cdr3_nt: TGTGCCAGCAGTTACGGGACAGCCGCCACCTACGAGCAGTACTTC
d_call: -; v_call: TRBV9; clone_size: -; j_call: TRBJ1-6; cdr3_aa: CASSGGHQNSPLHF; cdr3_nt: TGTGCCAGCAGCGGGGGACACCAAAATTCACCCCTCCACTTT
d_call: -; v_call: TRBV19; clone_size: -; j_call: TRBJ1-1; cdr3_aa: CASSTGQNTEAFF; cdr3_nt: TGTGCCAGTAGTACCGGACAGAACACTGAAGCTTTCTTT
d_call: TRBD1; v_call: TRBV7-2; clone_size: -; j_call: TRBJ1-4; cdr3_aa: CASSDRGGVGEKLFF; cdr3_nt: TGTGCCAGCAGCGACAGGGGAGGAGTAGGCGAAAAACTGTTTTTT
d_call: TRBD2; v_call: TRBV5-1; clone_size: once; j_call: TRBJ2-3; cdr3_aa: CASTTSGGADTQYF; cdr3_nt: TGCGCCAGCACTACTAGCGGGGGCGCAGATACGCAGTATTTT
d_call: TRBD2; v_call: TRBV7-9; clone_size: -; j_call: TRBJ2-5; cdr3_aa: CASSSLTSGQETQYF; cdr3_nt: TGTGCCAGCAGCTCCCTAACTAGCGGGCAAGAGACCCAGTACTTC
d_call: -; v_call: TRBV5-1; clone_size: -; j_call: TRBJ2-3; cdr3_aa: CASSVDRPSTDTQYF; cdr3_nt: TGCGCCAGCAGCGTCGACAGGCCTAGCACAGATACGCAGTATTTT
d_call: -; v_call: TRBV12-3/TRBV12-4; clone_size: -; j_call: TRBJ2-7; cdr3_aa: CASQSAGFGEQYF; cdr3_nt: TGTGCCAGCCAAAGCGCGGGGTTTGGCGAGCAGTACTTC
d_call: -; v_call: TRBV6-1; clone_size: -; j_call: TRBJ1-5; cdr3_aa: CASSAFGGTSNQPQHF; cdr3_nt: TGTGCCAGCAGTGCCTTCGGGGGAACGAGCAATCAGCCCCAGCATTTT
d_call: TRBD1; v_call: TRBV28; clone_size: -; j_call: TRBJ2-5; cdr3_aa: CASSLNRGETQYF; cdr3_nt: TGTGCCAGCAGTTTAAACAGGGGAGAGACCCAGTACTTC
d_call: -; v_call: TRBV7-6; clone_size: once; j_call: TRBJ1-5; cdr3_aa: CASSLDRDQPQHF; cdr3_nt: TGTGCCAGCAGCTTAGACCGGGATCAGCCCCAGCATTTT
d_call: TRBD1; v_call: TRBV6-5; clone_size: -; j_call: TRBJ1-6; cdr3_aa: CASSLVGDRNSPLHF; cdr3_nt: TGTGCCAGCAGTTTGGTTGGGGACAGAAATTCACCCCTCCACTTT
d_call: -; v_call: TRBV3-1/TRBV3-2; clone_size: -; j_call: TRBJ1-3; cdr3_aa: CASSQSGNTIYF; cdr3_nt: TGTGCCAGCAGCCAATCAGGAAACACCATATATTTT
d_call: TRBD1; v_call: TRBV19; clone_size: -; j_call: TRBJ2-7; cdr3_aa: CASSLGDRGPYEQYF; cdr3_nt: TGTGCCAGTAGCCTGGGGGACAGGGGGCCCTACGAGCAGTACTTC
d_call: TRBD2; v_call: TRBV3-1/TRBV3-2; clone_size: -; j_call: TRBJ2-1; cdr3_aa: CASSQDHLAGGPVEQFF; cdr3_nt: TGTGCCAGCAGCCAAGATCACCTAGCGGGGGGGCCGGTTGAGCAGTTCTTC
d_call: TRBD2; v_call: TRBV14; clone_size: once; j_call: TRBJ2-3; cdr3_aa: CASSQQWASGFADTQYF; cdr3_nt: TGTGCCAGCAGCCAGCAATGGGCTAGCGGGTTCGCAGATACGCAGTATTTT
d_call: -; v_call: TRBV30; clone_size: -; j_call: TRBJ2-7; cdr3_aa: CAWSYLARAYEQYF; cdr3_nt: TGTGCCTGGAGTTACCTAGCGCGGGCCTACGAGCAGTACTTC
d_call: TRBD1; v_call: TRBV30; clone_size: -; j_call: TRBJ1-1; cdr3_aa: CAWSVKRATGSSTEAFF; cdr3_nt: TGTGCCTGGAGTGTAAAGAGGGCGACAGGGAGTTCGACTGAAGCTTTCTTT
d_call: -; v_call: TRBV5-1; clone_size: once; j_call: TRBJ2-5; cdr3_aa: CASSFQGGETQYF; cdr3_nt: TGCGCCAGCAGCTTTCAGGGAGGTGAGACCCAGTACTTC
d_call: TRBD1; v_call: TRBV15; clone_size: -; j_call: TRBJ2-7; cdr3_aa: CATSREIGQASSYEQYF; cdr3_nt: TGTGCCACCAGCAGGGAAATCGGACAGGCTAGCTCCTACGAGCAGTACTTC
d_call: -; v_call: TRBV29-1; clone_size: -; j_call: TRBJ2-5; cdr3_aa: CSVAVGSETQYF; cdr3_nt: TGCAGCGTTGCTGTCGGTAGCGAGACCCAGTACTTC
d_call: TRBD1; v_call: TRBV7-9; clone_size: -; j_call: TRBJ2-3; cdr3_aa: CASSLGKQGGFTDTQYF; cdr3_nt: TGTGCCAGCAGCTTGGGGAAACAGGGGGGTTTCACAGATACGCAGTATTTT
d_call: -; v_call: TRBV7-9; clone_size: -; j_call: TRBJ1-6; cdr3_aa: CASSPTPLSGSPLHF; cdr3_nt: TGTGCCAGCAGCCCCACTCCTTTGAGCGGTTCACCCCTCCACTTT
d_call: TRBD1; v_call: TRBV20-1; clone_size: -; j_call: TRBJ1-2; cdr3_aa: CSASGRGSYGYTF; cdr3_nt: TGCAGTGCTAGTGGCAGGGGGTCCTATGGCTACACCTTC
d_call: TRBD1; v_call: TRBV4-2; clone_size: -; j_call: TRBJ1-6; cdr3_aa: CASSQETGGDSPLHF; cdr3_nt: TGTGCCAGCAGCCAAGAGACAGGGGGTGATTCACCCCTCCACTTT
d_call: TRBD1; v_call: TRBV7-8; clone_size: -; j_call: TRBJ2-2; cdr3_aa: CASSAKGQGYTGELFF; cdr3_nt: TGTGCCAGCAGCGCCAAGGGACAGGGGTACACCGGGGAGCTGTTTTTT
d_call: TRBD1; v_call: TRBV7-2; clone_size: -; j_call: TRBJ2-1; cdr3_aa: CASSGGTGIKNEQFF; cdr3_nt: TGTGCCAGCAGCGGGGGGACAGGGATTAAGAATGAGCAGTTCTTC